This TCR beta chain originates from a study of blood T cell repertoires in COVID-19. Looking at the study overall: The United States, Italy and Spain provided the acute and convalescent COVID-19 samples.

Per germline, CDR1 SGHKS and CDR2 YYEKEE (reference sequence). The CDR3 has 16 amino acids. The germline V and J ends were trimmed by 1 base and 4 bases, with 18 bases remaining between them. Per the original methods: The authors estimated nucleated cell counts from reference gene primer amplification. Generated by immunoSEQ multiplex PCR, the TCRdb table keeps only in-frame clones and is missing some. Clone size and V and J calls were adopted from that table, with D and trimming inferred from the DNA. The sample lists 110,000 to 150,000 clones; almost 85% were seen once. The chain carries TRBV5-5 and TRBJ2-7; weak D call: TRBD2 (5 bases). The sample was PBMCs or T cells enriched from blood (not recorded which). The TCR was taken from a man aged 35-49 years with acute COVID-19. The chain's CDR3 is CASSLLMEAGGYEQYF. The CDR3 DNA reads TGTGCCAGCAGCTTGCTTATGGAGGCAGGTGGGTACGAGCAGTACTTC. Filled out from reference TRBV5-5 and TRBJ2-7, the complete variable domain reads DAGVTQSPTHLIKTRGQQVTLRCSPISGHKSVSWYQQVLGQGPQFIFQYYEKEERGRGNFPDRFSARQFPNYSSELNVNALLLGDSALYLCASSLLMEAGGYEQYFGPGTRLTVT.